This passage covers 21 T cell receptor beta chains from one sample sequenced in a study of cytomegalovirus exposure and HLA in healthy donors. Researchers ran the PCR with 60 Vbeta and 13 Jbeta primers. Sequenced by immunoSEQ multiplex PCR; TCRdb stores in-frame clones only, minus some. The sample lists under 130,000 clones; 15% were seen once. The sample consisted of PBMCs. The receptors stem from a female donor in good health and CMV-seronegative.

The table lists this clone with a few counts. The chain is built from TRBV28 and TRBJ2-7; 7 positions match TRBD2. Germline loops: CDR1 MDHEN, CDR2 SYDVKM. With 6 bases clipped from V and 5 bases from J, the junction kept 13 bases outside the gene matches. The CDR3 is made up of 15 amino acids. For the CDR3, the DNA is TGTGCCAGCAGCCAACGGCGCCTAGCGGTGAACGAGCAGTACTTC. This translates into CASSQRRLAVNEQYF.

In regard to this clone: One end of the junction is discordant with germline, which a read error may explain. The rearrangement links TRBV6-1 to TRBJ2-7; a possible D gene is TRBD2 (6 bases). The germline CDR1 and CDR2 sequences are MNHNS and SASEGT. The CDR3 length is 13 residues. The CDR3 spells CASSEGLSYEQYF. The CDR3 nucleotides read TGTGCCAGCAGCGAAGGACTATCCTACGAGCAGTACTTC.

This clone turned up a few times. The V gene is TRBV7-9, the J gene TRBJ1-5, with TRBD1 matching 8 bases. The trim removed 3 bases at V and 5 bases at J, leaving 6 bases unmatched. The CDR3 is 15 residues long. Germline V gives CDR1 SEHNR, CDR2 FQNEAQ (reference sequence). The CDR3 here is CASSLEGQGDQPQHF. The CDR3, as DNA: TGTGCCAGCAGCTTGGAAGGACAGGGCGATCAGCCCCAGCATTTT.

The rearrangement links TRBV6-5 to TRBJ2-1; 8 bases map to TRBD2. The J segment lost 7 bases and the V segment lost 7 bases, leaving 12 bases of the junction unmatched. This CDR3 has 15 residues. The V gene's germline CDR1 is MNHEY and CDR2 SVGAGI. The CDR3 here is CASKLAGRGGNEQFF. CDR3 DNA: TGTGCCAGCAAACTCGCCGGGAGGGGAGGGAATGAGCAGTTCTTC.

This clone occurred a few times. The V call is TRBV9, the J call TRBJ1-6, with 7 positions matching TRBD1. The J segment lost 7 bases and the V segment lost 3 bases, leaving 7 bases of the junction unmatched. The CDR3 is 15 amino acids. Germline lookup yields CDR1 SGDLS and CDR2 YYNGEE. The CDR3 loop is CASSELQGRNSPLHF. The CDR3 DNA reads as TGTGCCAGCAGCGAACTACAGGGGAGGAATTCACCCCTCCACTTT.

This chain links TRBV19 with TRBJ2-7; 7 bases are shared with TRBD1. The CDR3 consists of 15 residues. The V gene end was trimmed by 6 bases and the J gene end by 1 base; junction bases not matched to a gene: 9. Germline-derived CDR1 and CDR2 are LNHDA and SQIVND (reference sequence). This chain's CDR3 is CASSPPGQPSYEQYF. CDR3 DNA: TGTGCCAGTAGCCCCCCGGGACAGCCATCCTACGAGCAGTACTTC. The variable domain in full, completed from reference TRBV19 and TRBJ2-7, reads DGGITQSPKYLFRKEGQNVTLSCEQNLNHDAMYWYRQDPGQGLRLIYYSQIVNDFQKGDIAEGYSVSREKKESFPLTVTSAQKNPTAFYLCASSPPGQPSYEQYFGPGTRLTVT.

This rearrangement joins TRBV15 to TRBJ2-1; tentatively, D is TRBD1 (6 bases). Trimming cost V 1 base and J 4 bases, with 14 bases left between them. This CDR3 comprises 16 residues. Germline V gene sequence: CDR1 LNHNV, CDR2 YYDKDF (reference sequence). CDR3 region: CATSRGFGTRYNEQFF. The CDR3 DNA reads as TGTGCCACCAGCAGAGGGTTCGGGACAAGGTACAATGAGCAGTTCTTC.

This clone was detected a few times. This sequence joins TRBV10-3 and TRBJ2-3; tentatively, D is TRBD1 (6 bases). The CDR3 totals 16 residues. Germline V gives CDR1 ENHRY, CDR2 SYGVKD. V gave up 6 bases and J gave up 2 bases, with 18 bases separating them. CDR3 residues: CAISPLQGYLTDTQYF. DNA for the CDR3: TGTGCCATCAGCCCGTTACAGGGCTACCTCACAGATACGCAGTATTTT.

This chain links TRBV7-2 with TRBJ2-2; 8 bases align to TRBD2. Germline CDR1 and CDR2: SGHTA and FQGNSA. This CDR3 region has 16 residues. V lost 5 bases to trimming and J lost 2 bases; unmatched junction nucleotides: 7. The CDR3, as DNA: TGTGCCAGCAGCCTAACCGGGACTAGAAACACCGGGGAGCTGTTTTTT. As protein: CASSLTGTRNTGELFF.

A few counts support this clone. The chain has TRBV30 and TRBJ2-1; D possibly corresponds to TRBD1 (6 bases). V was cut by 5 bases and J by 8 bases, with 13 bases left in between. The germline V gene has CDR1 GTSNPN and CDR2 SVGIG (reference sequence). The CDR3 is 12 residues long. The CDR3 DNA reads as TGTGCCTGGGTAGGGGGATCCCATGAGCAGTTCTTC. It specifies CAWVGGSHEQFF.

This clone was seen only a few times. The V and J genes are TRBV9 and TRBJ2-1; TRBD2 aligns across 7 bases. Unmatched junction bases numbered 8, after V lost 5 bases and J lost 0 bases. The germline V gene has CDR1 SGDLS and CDR2 YYNGEE. The CDR3 contains 16 residues. DNA for the CDR3: TGTGCCAGCAGACCGGGAGCGGGGAGCTCCTACAATGAGCAGTTCTTC. This translates into CASRPGAGSSYNEQFF.

A note on this clone: Germline is not matched at one junction end, which may reflect a read error. Here the CDR3 reads CAIMRGGTDAQYF. DNA of the CDR3: TGTGCCATTATGAGGGGGGGCACAGATGCGCAGTATTTT. V usage is TRBV30 and J usage is TRBJ2-3, with a tentative D call TRBD2 (7 bases). The germline gives CDR1 GTSNPN, CDR2 SVGIG (reference sequence). CDR3 length equals 13 residues.

This clone was found a few times. This chain connects TRBV7-9 to TRBJ2-1, with 10 nucleotides matching TRBD2. V shed 5 bases and J 4 bases; nucleotides not matched to a gene: 8. Germline V gene data show CDR1 as SEHNR and CDR2 as FQNEAQ (reference sequence). The CDR3 has 16 residues. The CDR3 coding sequence is TGTGCCAGCAGCCCGCTAACTAGCGGGGCTTACAATGAGCAGTTCTTC. Translated, it gives CASSPLTSGAYNEQFF.

With regard to this clone: Other nucleotide sequences from this sample produce the same CDR3. This chain links TRBV7-2 with TRBJ1-3; D is perhaps TRBD1 (5 bases). Germline V gives CDR1 SGHTA, CDR2 FQGNSA. The CDR3 has 15 amino acids. V dropped 2 bases and J dropped 4 bases, with 12 bases sitting between them. The CDR3 DNA reads TGTGCCAGCAGCTTAAGCCAGGGTTCAGGAAACACCATATATTTT. Protein: CASSLSQGSGNTIYF.

This clone appeared a few times. The rearrangement joins TRBV12-1 to TRBJ2-1; whether TRBD2, the table's D call, matches the DNA was not checked. TRBV12-1 is a pseudogene locus. This CDR3 spans 15 amino acids. CDR3 amino acids: CASSFTSGRGNEQFF. In DNA form, the CDR3 reads TGTGCCAGCAGCTTTACTAGCGGGAGAGGTAATGAGCAGTTCTTC.

The gene calls are TRBV15 and TRBJ1-4; 8 positions agree with TRBD1. The CDR3 covers 17 residues. The germline V gene encodes CDR1 LNHNV and CDR2 YYDKDF (reference sequence). Trimming at V came to 5 bases and at J to 4 bases, leaving 12 bases not matched to a gene. Here the CDR3 DNA reads TGTGCCACCAGCCTTCGGGACAGGCCAGACCTTAATGAAAAACTGTTTTTT. Translation gives CATSLRDRPDLNEKLFF. Using reference TRBV15 and TRBJ1-4 for the parts outside the CDR3, the full variable domain is DAMVIQNPRYQVTQFGKPVTLSCSQTLNHNVMYWYQQKSSQAPKLLFHYYDKDFNNEADTPDNFQSRRPNTSFCFLDIRSPGLGDTAMYLCATSLRDRPDLNEKLFFGSGTQLSVL.

J is TRBJ2-6 and V is TRBV30; D ambiguous. The length of the CDR3 is 19 residues. Between the trimmed V and J ends, which lost 8 bases and 0 bases, there was a span of 26 bases. Germline V CDR1 and CDR2: GTSNPN, SVGIG (reference sequence). CDR3 DNA sequence: TGTGCCGCGATGTGGGTGAGGAGCGCCCAGAGCTCTGGGGCCAACGTCCTGACTTTC. It yields the protein CAAMWVRSAQSSGANVLTF.

This clone has more than one count but fewer than ten. The chain is built from TRBV5-6 and TRBJ2-4, with D possibly matching TRBD1 (5 bases). The CDR3 runs 14 residues. Germline V lookup: CDR1 SGHDT, CDR2 YYEEEE. Trimming took 3 bases from V and 2 from J, leaving 9 bases between them. CDR3 amino acids: CASSSKGSKNIQYF. The CDR3 bases are TGTGCCAGCAGCTCAAAGGGGTCCAAAAACATTCAGTACTTC. Variable domain in full (rest from reference TRBV5-6 and TRBJ2-4): DAGVTQSPTHLIKTRGQQVTLRCSPKSGHDTVSWYQQALGQGPQFIFQYYEEEERQRGNFPDRFSGHQFPNYSSELNVNALLLGDSALYLCASSSKGSKNIQYFGAGTRLSVL.

The V call is TRBV5-1, the J call TRBJ2-5; 11 bases fit TRBD2. The CDR3 has 16 residues. After removal of 2 bases from V and 5 bases from J, the junction contained 8 bases not matched to a gene. In germline, CDR1 is SGHRS, CDR2 YFSETQ. The CDR3 nucleotides read TGCGCCAGCAGCTTCTTCCTAGCGGGAGGCGGGGAGACCCAGTACTTC. Protein sequence: CASSFFLAGGGETQYF.

The genes are TRBV28 and TRBJ2-3; TRBD2 agrees at 8 bases. The CDR3 spans 16 residues. J gave up 0 bases and V 5 bases, and 7 bases lay outside the gene matches. Germline V gene sequence: CDR1 MDHEN, CDR2 SYDVKM. The DNA for the CDR3 is TGTGCCAGCAGTACGCTAGCGGGCCTTAGCACAGATACGCAGTATTTT. Translation: CASSTLAGLSTDTQYF.

The V gene is TRBV5-1, the J gene TRBJ2-7, with TRBD1 identical over 8 bases. The CDR3 has 15 residues. Trimming cost V 0 bases and J 1 base; bases outside gene matches: 3. Germline CDR1 SGHRS, CDR2 YFSETQ. The CDR3 DNA sequence: TGCGCCAGCAGCTTGGACAGGGGGACTTCCTACGAGCAGTACTTC. It encodes CASSLDRGTSYEQYF.